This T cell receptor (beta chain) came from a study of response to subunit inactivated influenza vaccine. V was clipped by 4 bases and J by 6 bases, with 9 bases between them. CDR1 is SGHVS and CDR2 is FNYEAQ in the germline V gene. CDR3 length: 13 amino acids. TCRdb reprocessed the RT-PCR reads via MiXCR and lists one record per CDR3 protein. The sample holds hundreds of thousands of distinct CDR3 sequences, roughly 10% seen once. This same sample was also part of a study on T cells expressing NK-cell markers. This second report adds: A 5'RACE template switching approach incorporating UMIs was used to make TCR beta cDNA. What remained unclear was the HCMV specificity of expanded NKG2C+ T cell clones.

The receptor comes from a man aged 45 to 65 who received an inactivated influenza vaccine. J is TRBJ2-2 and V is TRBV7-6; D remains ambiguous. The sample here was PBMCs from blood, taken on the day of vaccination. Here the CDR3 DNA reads TGTGCCAGCAGCTGGACCGAAGCCGGGGAGCTGTTTTTT. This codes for CASSWTEAGELFF. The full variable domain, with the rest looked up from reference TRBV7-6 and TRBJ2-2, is GAGVSQSPRYKVTKRGQDVALRCDPISGHVSLYWYRQALGQGPEFLTYFNYEAQQDKSGLPNDRFSAERPEGSISTLTIQRTEQRDSAMYRCASSWTEAGELFFGEGSRLTVL.